This entry lists 29 T cell receptor beta chains sequenced from one sample in a study of regulatory T cells in long-lasting Graves disease. Both iRepertoire HTBI primers and Arm-PCR of CDR3 regions were used to build the TCR beta libraries. TCRdb analysed the multiplex PCR reads with MiXCR anew, one entry per CDR3 protein. The sample has 440,000 or so distinct CDR3 sequences, more than 13% seen once. Stated time point: newly diagnosed GD, antithyroid drugs for less than 3 months. The TCR library was made from RNA extracted from PBMCs. This same sample was also part of a study on T cells in Graves' hyperthyroidism and ophthalmopathy.

Sample: peripheral blood mononuclear cells (PBMCs), taken at new diagnosis, from a patient treated with antithyroid drugs. The receptors were gathered from a woman aged 25 to 39 with Graves disease.

In its sample, this clonotype was seen many times. The junction departs from the called germline gene at one end, perhaps through a read error. The V call is TRBV5-1, the J call TRBJ2-7; 13 bases align to TRBD2. Per germline, CDR1 SGHRS and CDR2 YFSETQ. CDR3 length: 16 amino acids. CDR3 residues: CASSFGLAGASYEQYF. CDR3 DNA sequence: TGTGCCAGCAGCTTCGGACTAGCGGGGGCCTCCTACGAGCAGTACTTC.

This clonotype was counted ten times or more. This rearrangement joins TRBV20-1 to TRBJ2-1; 10 bases line up with TRBD2. CDR1 is DFQATT and CDR2 is SNEGSKA in the germline V gene (reference sequence). This CDR3 has 12 residues. Here the CDR3 reads CSGLAVYNEQFF. The CDR3 DNA sequence: TGCAGCGGACTAGCGGTTTACAATGAGCAGTTCTTC.

A few counts support this clonotype. The V call is TRBV5-6, the J call TRBJ1-4, with D perhaps TRBD1 (5 bases). This CDR3 has 16 amino acids. V gave up 0 bases and J gave up 0 bases, with 9 bases separating them. Germline V gene sequence: CDR1 SGHDT, CDR2 YYEEEE. The CDR3 region has the DNA TGTGCCAGCAGCTTGGCCGGGGGTGCAACTAATGAAAAACTGTTTTTT. Translated, it gives CASSLAGGATNEKLFF.

This clonotype was counted ten times or more. The chain joins TRBV30 to TRBJ1-2; D uncertain. The CDR3 spans 13 residues. Germline-derived CDR1 and CDR2 are GTSNPN and SVGIG (reference sequence). V lost 7 bases and J lost 8, with 20 bases in between. The CDR3 DNA follows: TGTGCCTCCCGCCCGGATCTCAAGAAGGGCTACACCTTC. Translation gives CASRPDLKKGYTF.

The chain employs TRBV30 and TRBJ2-2; the D is unclear. V lost 0 bases to trimming and J lost 4 bases, with 6 bases between them. There are 13 residues in the CDR3. The germline CDR1 and CDR2 sequences are GTSNPN and SVGIG (reference sequence). CDR3 residues: CAWSVYLTGELFF. The CDR3 bases are TGTGCCTGGAGTGTATACCTCACCGGGGAGCTGTTTTTT. Filled out from reference TRBV30 and TRBJ2-2, the complete variable domain reads SQTIHQWPATLVQPVGSPLSLECTVEGTSNPNLYWYRQAAGRGLQLLFYSVGIGQISSEVPQNLSASRPQDRQFILSSKKLLLSDSGFYLCAWSVYLTGELFFGEGSRLTVL.

V and J are TRBV15 and TRBJ2-4; D may match TRBD1 or TRBD2 (5 bases each). This CDR3 has 16 amino acids. CDR1 and CDR2 (germline): LNHNV, YYDKDF (reference sequence). The germline V and J ends were trimmed by 4 bases and 4 bases, with 17 bases remaining between them. CDR3 residues: CATSTDQGTGKNIQYF. The CDR3 nucleotides read TGTGCCACCAGCACCGACCAAGGGACGGGAAAAAACATTCAGTACTTC.

The chain carries TRBV28 and TRBJ1-4; no clear D. This CDR3 is 15 amino acids long. The germline V gene has CDR1 MDHEN and CDR2 SYDVKM. The V and J ends lost 7 bases and 0 bases respectively, with 12 bases between them. This chain's CDR3 is CASKRPPATNEKLFF. In DNA, the CDR3 is TGTGCCAGCAAGAGGCCTCCTGCAACTAATGAAAAACTGTTTTTT.

This clonotype has at least ten counts. This sequence joins TRBV7-9 and TRBJ2-7, with D maybe TRBD2 (6 bases). CDR1 and CDR2 from the germline V gene are SEHNR and FQNEAQ (reference sequence). V was pared by 7 bases and J by 7 bases, with 20 bases between. The CDR3 is 14 residues long. The CDR3 protein is CASNTGLRSWEQYF. As DNA, the CDR3 is TGTGCCAGCAACACGGGACTGAGGTCTTGGGAGCAGTACTTC. Complete variable domain (other parts from reference TRBV7-9 and TRBJ2-7): DTGVSQNPRHKITKRGQNVTFRCDPISEHNRLYWYRQTLGQGPEFLTYFQNEAQLEKSRLLSDRFSAERPKGSFSTLEIQRTEQGDSAMYLCASNTGLRSWEQYFGPGTRLTVT.

Ten or more counts support this clonotype. The V and J genes are TRBV7-8 and TRBJ2-5; the D is unclear. Trimming removed 3 bases at V and 4 bases at J, with 9 bases between. CDR1 is SGHVS and CDR2 is FQNEAQ in the germline V gene. This CDR3 is 13 amino acids long. CDR3 sequence reads: CASSLDDRETQYF. DNA for the CDR3: TGTGCCAGCAGCTTGGACGATCGAGAGACCCAGTACTTC.

Only a few counts were recorded for this clonotype. The genes are TRBV4-1 and TRBJ1-4; D is ambiguous. The CDR3 has 13 amino acids. Trimming took off 3 bases at V and 8 bases at J, with 10 bases between the two ends. Germline V gives CDR1 MGHRA, CDR2 YSYEKL. The CDR3 loop is CASSQRQWEKLFF. CDR3 nucleotides: TGCGCCAGCAGCCAGAGGCAGTGGGAAAAACTGTTTTTT.

The chain links TRBV10-3 to TRBJ2-2, with TRBD2 as a possible D gene (6 bases). The CDR3 is 13 residues long. V was pared by 2 bases and J by 8 bases, with 9 bases between. Germline lookup yields CDR1 ENHRY and CDR2 SYGVKD. DNA of the CDR3: TGTGCCATCAGTGAGACGGGGGAAGGGGAGCTGTTTTTT. Translation: CAISETGEGELFF.

This clonotype was seen a handful of times. V and J are TRBV24-1 and TRBJ2-1; 7 nucleotides agree with TRBD1. Germline trimming cut 3 bases from V and 4 bases from J; bases unmatched to any gene: 8. This CDR3 is built from 16 residues. Per germline, CDR1 KGHDR and CDR2 SFDVKD. This CDR3 is CATSDQPGQPYNEQFF. CDR3 DNA sequence: TGTGCCACCAGTGATCAGCCGGGACAGCCTTACAATGAGCAGTTCTTC.

The chain carries TRBV11-2 and TRBJ2-1, with 11 bases fitting TRBD2. J was trimmed by 10 bases and V by 0 bases; bases with no gene match: 11. This CDR3 comprises 17 residues. Germline V gene data show CDR1 as SGHAT and CDR2 as FQNNGV. The DNA of the CDR3 is TGTGCCAGCAGCTTAGATAGAGTAGCGGGAGGGCAGAAGGAGCAGTTCTTC. Residues: CASSLDRVAGGQKEQFF.

J is TRBJ2-1 and V is TRBV6-1; TRBD2 matches at 8 bases. The germline gives CDR1 MNHNS, CDR2 SASEGT. The trim removed 4 bases at V and 4 bases at J, leaving 9 bases unmatched. CDR3 size: 16 residues. CDR3 nucleotides: TGTGCCAGCAGTGTCCAAAGCGGGAGTGGGTACAATGAGCAGTTCTTC. Its translation is CASSVQSGSGYNEQFF.

This clonotype has a count of ten or more. This chain joins TRBV6-1 and TRBJ2-1; D is possibly TRBD2 (6 bases). This CDR3 has 15 amino acids. CDR1 and CDR2 from the germline V gene are MNHNS and SASEGT. Between the trimmed V and J ends, which lost 4 bases and 2 bases, there was a span of 12 bases. The CDR3 is CASSGPGLTYNEQFF. The CDR3 region has the DNA TGTGCCAGCAGTGGACCGGGACTGACCTACAATGAGCAGTTCTTC.

Ten or more counts support this clonotype. This chain connects TRBV29-1 to TRBJ1-2; 7 bases match TRBD1. The CDR3 extends over 13 amino acids. The V and J ends lost 4 bases and 1 base, in that order; junction bases with no gene match: 3. Germline CDR1 and CDR2: SQVTM and ANQGSEA. CDR3 loop: CSVAAGGNYGYTF. In DNA form, the CDR3 reads TGCAGCGTTGCGGCAGGGGGTAACTATGGCTACACCTTC.

This clonotype was observed at least ten times. This chain joins TRBV18 and TRBJ2-3; 8 bases agree with TRBD2. The CDR3 contains 16 residues. Germline values: CDR1 KGHSH, CDR2 LQKENI. The V segment lost 4 bases and the J segment 6 bases; nucleotides outside the gene matches: 12. CDR3: CASSRTSGLEADTQYF. The CDR3 nucleotides read TGTGCCAGCTCACGAACTAGCGGTCTTGAGGCGGATACGCAGTATTTT.

The gene calls are TRBV6-1 and TRBJ2-3; D remains unclear. This CDR3 has 16 residues. Germline CDR1 is MNHNS and CDR2 is SASEGT. Trimming stripped 6 bases from V and 2 bases from J, with 18 bases between. For the CDR3, the DNA is TGTGCCAGCAGGAGTAGGTTTCCCACCTCCACAGATACGCAGTATTTT. This translates into CASRSRFPTSTDTQYF.

In this sample, this clonotype turned up many times. The chain recombines TRBV30 with TRBJ1-6, with 7 bases matching TRBD1. This CDR3 comprises 17 residues. V shed 0 bases and J 0 bases; nucleotides not matched to a gene: 5. CDR1 is GTSNPN, CDR2 SVGIG, per germline (reference sequence). CDR3 amino acids: CAWSVGTVSSYNSPLHF. For the CDR3, the DNA is TGTGCCTGGAGTGTAGGGACAGTGAGCTCCTATAATTCACCCCTCCACTTT. The full variable domain, rest sourced from reference TRBV30 and TRBJ1-6, is SQTIHQWPATLVQPVGSPLSLECTVEGTSNPNLYWYRQAAGRGLQLLFYSVGIGQISSEVPQNLSASRPQDRQFILSSKKLLLSDSGFYLCAWSVGTVSSYNSPLHFGNGTRLTVT.

This clonotype was detected many times. The chain uses TRBV5-8 and TRBJ1-4; D unresolved. V lost 1 base and J 14 bases, leaving 12 bases between the germline ends. CDR1 and CDR2 (germline): SGHTS, YDEGEE. The CDR3 contains 12 residues. The CDR3 reads CASSLSRLSLFF. The CDR3 bases are TGTGCCAGCAGCTTGTCCCGCCTTAGCCTGTTTTTT.

The chain is built from TRBV20-1 and TRBJ2-5; D is unresolved. CDR1 and CDR2 (germline): DFQATT, SNEGSKA (reference sequence). The CDR3 loop spans 13 amino acids. The V end lost 6 bases, the J end lost 1 base, and 12 bases lay between the germline ends. The CDR3 protein is CSARMRFQETQYF. CDR3 in DNA: TGCAGTGCACGAATGAGGTTCCAAGAGACCCAGTACTTC.

This clonotype turned up a few times. The chain couples TRBV7-8 to TRBJ2-1; D unresolved. Per the germline V gene, CDR1 is SGHVS and CDR2 is FQNEAQ. V was pared by 3 bases and J by 7 bases, with 10 bases between. CDR3 length: 13 residues. In DNA form, the CDR3 reads TGTGCCAGCAGCTTGGCCTTCTCGAATGAGCAGTTCTTC. It encodes CASSLAFSNEQFF.

This clonotype was found many times. This chain connects TRBV11-3 to TRBJ2-2; no firm D call. CDR3 length: 14 amino acids. Germline V gene data show CDR1 as SGHNT and CDR2 as YENEEA. V was trimmed by 5 bases and J by 0 bases, leaving 7 bases between them. CDR3 protein: CASSGLTNTGELFF. The DNA of the CDR3 is TGTGCCAGCAGCGGGCTTACGAACACCGGGGAGCTGTTTTTT. Full variable domain (outside the CDR3, taken from reference TRBV11-3 and TRBJ2-2): EAGVVQSPRYKIIEKKQPVAFWCNPISGHNTLYWYLQNLGQGPELLIRYENEEAVDDSQLPKDRFSAERLKGVDSTLKIQPAELGDSAVYLCASSGLTNTGELFFGEGSRLTVL.

This clonotype came up many times. The chain uses TRBV30 and TRBJ1-1, with unresolved D. The CDR3 is 13 residues long. Germline CDR1 is GTSNPN and CDR2 is SVGIG (reference sequence). Trimming took 0 bases from V and 1 from J, leaving 6 bases between them. The DNA for the CDR3 is TGTGCCTGGAGTGTTTACTCGAACACTGAAGCTTTCTTT. Translated: CAWSVYSNTEAFF.

The table lists this clonotype with many counts. The chain employs TRBV11-1 and TRBJ2-1; 8 bases match TRBD2. The CDR3 sequence is 16 residues long. Trimming took 5 bases from V and 0 from J; bases not matched to a gene: 6. Germline CDR1 is SGHAT and CDR2 is FQDESV (reference sequence). CDR3 nucleotide sequence: TGTGCCAGCAGCCGGGGGGGGACCTACTCCTACAATGAGCAGTTCTTC. Protein sequence: CASSRGGTYSYNEQFF.

This clonotype was counted many times. J is TRBJ2-1 and V is TRBV7-2; TRBD2 is a possible D gene (5 bases). The V gene's germline CDR1 is SGHTA and CDR2 FQGNSA. CDR3 length: 15 residues. Trimming took 1 base from V and 1 from J, leaving 8 bases between them. CDR3 amino acids: CASSLGTLSYNEQFF. The CDR3 DNA reads as TGTGCCAGCAGCTTAGGGACTCTATCCTACAATGAGCAGTTCTTC. The whole variable domain, filled in from reference TRBV7-2 and TRBJ2-1, reads GAGVSQSPSNKVTEKGKDVELRCDPISGHTALYWYRQSLGQGLEFLIYFQGNSAPDKSGLPSDRFSAERTGGSVSTLTIQRTQQEDSAVYLCASSLGTLSYNEQFFGPGTRLTVL.

Ten or more counts support this clonotype. The V gene is TRBV5-4, the J gene TRBJ2-1; D unclear. The CDR3 has 14 amino acids. V lost 2 bases, J lost 5 bases, and 11 bases lay in between. The germline CDR1 and CDR2 sequences are SGHNT and YYREEE (reference sequence). The CDR3 nucleotides read TGTGCCAGCAGCTTTCAACTTGCTAACAATGAGCAGTTCTTC. Its translation is CASSFQLANNEQFF. Using reference TRBV5-4 and TRBJ2-1 for the parts outside the CDR3, the full variable domain is ETGVTQSPTHLIKTRGQQVTLRCSSQSGHNTVSWYQQALGQGPQFIFQYYREEENGRGNFPPRFSGLQFPNYSSELNVNALELDDSALYLCASSFQLANNEQFFGPGTRLTVL.

This clonotype was detected many times. The V and J genes are TRBV7-8 and TRBJ2-1; TRBD2 is a possible D gene (6 bases). Germline V gene sequence: CDR1 SGHVS, CDR2 FQNEAQ. This CDR3 has 16 amino acids. Trimming removed 0 bases from V and 4 bases from J, with 13 bases in between. The DNA for the CDR3 is TGTGCCAGCAGCTTAGCGCCCGGGACTGGATACAATGAGCAGTTCTTC. This sequence encodes CASSLAPGTGYNEQFF.

This clonotype was observed a few times. One end of the junction varies from germline; a read error may be responsible. The CDR3 coding sequence is TGCAGCGTTGGCGGACAGCTGAACACTGAAGCTCTCTTT. This encodes CSVGGQLNTEALF. This chain links TRBV29-1 with TRBJ1-1; tentative D call: TRBD1 (6 bases). Per germline, CDR1 SQVTM and CDR2 ANQGSEA. This CDR3 is 13 amino acids long.